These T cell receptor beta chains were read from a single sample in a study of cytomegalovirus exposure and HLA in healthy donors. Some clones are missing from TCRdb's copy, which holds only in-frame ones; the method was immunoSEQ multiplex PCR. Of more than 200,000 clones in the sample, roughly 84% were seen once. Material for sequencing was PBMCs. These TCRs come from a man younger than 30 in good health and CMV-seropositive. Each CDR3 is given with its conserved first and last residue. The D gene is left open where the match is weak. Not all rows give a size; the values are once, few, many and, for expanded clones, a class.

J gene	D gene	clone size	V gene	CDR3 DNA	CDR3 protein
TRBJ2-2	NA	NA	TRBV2	TGTGCCAGCACTACTGGGACCTACACCGGGGAGCTGTTTTTT	CASTTGTYTGELFF
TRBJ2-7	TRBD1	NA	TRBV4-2	TGTGCCAGCAGCCAAGAGAGGGACAGGGACTACGAGCAGTACTTC	CASSQERDRDYEQYF
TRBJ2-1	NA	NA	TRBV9	TGTGCCAGCAGCGGGGACTTGGGTGAGCAGTTCTTC	CASSGDLGEQFF
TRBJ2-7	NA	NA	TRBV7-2	TGTGCCAGCAGCCAGGGACGCCAGAGCTACGAGCAGTACTTC	CASSQGRQSYEQYF
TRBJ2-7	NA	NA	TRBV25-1	TGTGCCAGCAGCGACCACAGAACCTACGAGCAGTACTTC	CASSDHRTYEQYF
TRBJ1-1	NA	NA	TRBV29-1	TGCAGCGTTGAAGATTACGGAACTGAAGCTTTCTTT	CSVEDYGTEAFF
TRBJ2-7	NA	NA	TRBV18	TGTGCCAGCTCACCTTACCGGGACACCACCTACGAGCAGTACTTC	CASSPYRDTTYEQYF
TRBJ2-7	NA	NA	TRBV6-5	TGTGCCAGCGGCCGAGAAGAGCAGTACTTC	CASGREEQYF
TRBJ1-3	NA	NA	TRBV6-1	TGTGCCAGCAGTGATCCTGGAAACACCATATATTTT	CASSDPGNTIYF
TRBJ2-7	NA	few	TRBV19	TGTGCCAGTAGTAGATACCGGGACCAATCCTACGAGCAGTACTTC	CASSRYRDQSYEQYF
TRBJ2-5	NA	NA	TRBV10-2	TGCGCCAGCAGTGCAACAGGGATACAAGAGACCCAGTACTTC	CASSATGIQETQYF
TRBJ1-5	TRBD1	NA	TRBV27	TGTGCCAGCAGTCCTTGGACAGGGAGTCAGCCCCAGCATTTT	CASSPWTGSQPQHF
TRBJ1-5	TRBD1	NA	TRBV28	TGTGCCAGCAGCTCCCCCCGGGACAGGGACTATCAGCCCCAGCATTTT	CASSSPRDRDYQPQHF
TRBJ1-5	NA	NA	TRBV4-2	TGTGCCAGCAGCCAAGCGATCCTGGGGAATCAGCCCCAGCATTTT	CASSQAILGNQPQHF
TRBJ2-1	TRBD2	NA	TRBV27	TGTGCCAGCAGGCCTAGCGGTCCTGCGATAAATGAGCAGTTCTTC	CASRPSGPAINEQFF
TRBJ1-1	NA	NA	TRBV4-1	TGCGCCAGCAGCCCTACGACTGTGGCGAACACTGAAGCTTTCTTT	CASSPTTVANTEAFF
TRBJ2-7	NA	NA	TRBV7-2	TGTGCCAGCAGCTTAGCGGGCGGGGGCGGAGGCGAGCAGTACTTC	CASSLAGGGGGEQYF
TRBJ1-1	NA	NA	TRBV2	TGTGCCAGCAGGATGATAACGGATGAAGCTTTCTTT	CASRMITDEAFF
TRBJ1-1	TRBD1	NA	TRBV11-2	TGTGCCAGCAGCACAGGGTTACAGGGGGCACGGACTGAAGCTTTCTTT	CASSTGLQGARTEAFF
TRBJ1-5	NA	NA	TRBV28	TGTGCCAGCATAGTACAGGGTGCGGATCAGCCCCAGCATTTT	CASIVQGADQPQHF
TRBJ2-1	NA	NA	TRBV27	TGTGCCAGCAGTCTTCTAGCGGAGGGGGATGAGCAGTTCTTC	CASSLLAEGDEQFF
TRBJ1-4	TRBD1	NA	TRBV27	TGTGCCAGCAGTACGACAGGGTATGGTGAAAAACTGTTTTTT	CASSTTGYGEKLFF
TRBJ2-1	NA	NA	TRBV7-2	TGTGCCAGCAGCGATCTGTTGTCAGACACCTACAATGAGCAGTTCTTC	CASSDLLSDTYNEQFF
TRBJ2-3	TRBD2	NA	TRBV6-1	TGTGCCAGCAGTGAATTACTAGCGGGAGTCCGCACAGATACGCAGTATTTT	CASSELLAGVRTDTQYF
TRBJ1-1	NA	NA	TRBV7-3	TGTGCCAGCAGCGCCGGGCCCGGCACTGAAGCTTTCTTT	CASSAGPGTEAFF
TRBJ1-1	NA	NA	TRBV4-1	TGCGCCAGCAGCCAAGATGAGGCAGAACGTGAAGCTTTCTTT	CASSQDEAEREAFF
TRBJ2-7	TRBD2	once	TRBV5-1	TGCGCCAGCAGCTTGAGAAGTAGCGGGAGGACCTACGAGCAGTACTTC	CASSLRSSGRTYEQYF
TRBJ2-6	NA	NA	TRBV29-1	TGCAGCGTTCAACAGGGTAGCTCTGGGGCCAACGTCCTGACTTTC	CSVQQGSSGANVLTF
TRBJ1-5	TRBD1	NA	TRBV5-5	TGTGCCAGCAGCTCGGGACAGGGGGACACTAGCAATCAGCCCCAGCATTTT	CASSSGQGDTSNQPQHF
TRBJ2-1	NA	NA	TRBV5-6	TGTGCCAGCAGCGACGAGATTCGGGTCCGGAGCTCCTACAATGAGCAGTTCTTC	CASSDEIRVRSSYNEQFF
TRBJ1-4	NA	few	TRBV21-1	TGTGCCAGCAGCAAAGTAACGGGTCTGTTGGGGATTGCAACTAATGAAAAACTGTTTTTT	CASSKVTGLLGIATNEKLFF
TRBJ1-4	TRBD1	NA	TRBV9	TGTGCCAGCAGCATGACCGGGACAGGGGGCGGCGAAAAACTGTTTTTT	CASSMTGTGGGEKLFF
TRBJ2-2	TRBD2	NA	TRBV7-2	TGTGCCAGCAGCATCGGACTAGCGAACACCGGGGAGCTGTTTTTT	CASSIGLANTGELFF
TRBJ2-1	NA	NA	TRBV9	TGTGCCAGCAGCTCCCGGGGAGACCTCTACAATGAGCAGTTCTTC	CASSSRGDLYNEQFF
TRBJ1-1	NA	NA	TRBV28	TGTGCCAGCAGTTTACCGGACAGTCTTATGAACACTGAAGCTTTCTTT	CASSLPDSLMNTEAFF
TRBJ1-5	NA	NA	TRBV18	TGTGCCAGCTCACCAATGAGCAATCAGCCCCAGCATTTT	CASSPMSNQPQHF
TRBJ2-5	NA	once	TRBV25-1	TGTGCCAGCAGTGATCATAAGGTCTCAGAGACCCAGTACTTC	CASSDHKVSETQYF
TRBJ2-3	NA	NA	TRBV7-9	TGTGCCAGCAGCTCTCCGTGGGGCACAGATACGCAGTATTTT	CASSSPWGTDTQYF
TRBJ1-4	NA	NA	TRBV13	TGTGCCAGCAGCTCTGTTAGCCAGGGAGGTGAAAAACTGTTTTTT	CASSSVSQGGEKLFF
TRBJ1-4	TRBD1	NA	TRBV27	TGTGCCAGCAGGCAGGGGGCAACTAATGAAAAACTGTTTTTT	CASRQGATNEKLFF
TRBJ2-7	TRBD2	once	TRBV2	TGTGCCAGCAGTGCGGGACTAGCGGGAGTTCACGGGGAGCAGTACTTC	CASSAGLAGVHGEQYF
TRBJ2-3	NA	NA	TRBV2	TGTGCCAGCATGGCGTCTCGCACAGATACGCAGTATTTT	CASMASRTDTQYF
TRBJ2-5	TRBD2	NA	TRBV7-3	TGTGCCAGCAGCTCTATAGCGGGGGCCGGGACCCAGTACTTC	CASSSIAGAGTQYF
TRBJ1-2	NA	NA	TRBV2	TGTGCCAGCAGTAAGACAGGAATGAACTATGGCTACACCTTC	CASSKTGMNYGYTF
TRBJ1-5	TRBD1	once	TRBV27	TGTGCCAGCAGCTGGACAGGGAATCAGCCCCAGCATTTT	CASSWTGNQPQHF
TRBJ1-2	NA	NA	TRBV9	TGTGCCAGCAGCTTCAGTCTTTTCTATGGCTACACCTTC	CASSFSLFYGYTF
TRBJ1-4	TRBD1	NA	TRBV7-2	TGTGCCAGCAGCTTAGGGGGGACAGGGGATGAAAAACTGTTTTTT	CASSLGGTGDEKLFF
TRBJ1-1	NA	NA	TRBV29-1	TGCAGCGTCTCGAGAGGGCGGGCAGCTTTCTTT	CSVSRGRAAFF
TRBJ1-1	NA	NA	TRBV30	TGTGCCTGGAGTGTTGGGGGAGGAGGAACTGAAGCTTTCTTT	CAWSVGGGGTEAFF
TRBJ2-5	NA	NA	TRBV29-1	TGCAGTCAAGTCACACCGGGAGAGACCCAGTACTTC	CSQVTPGETQYF
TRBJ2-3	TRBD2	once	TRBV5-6	TGTGCCAGCAGCCCAGGACTAGCGGGACACACAGATACGCAGTATTTT	CASSPGLAGHTDTQYF
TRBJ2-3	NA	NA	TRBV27	TGTGCCAGCAGGTCCCGGGGGAGCGGGACAGATACGCAGTATTTT	CASRSRGSGTDTQYF
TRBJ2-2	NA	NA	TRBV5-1	TGCGCCAGCAGATTCTTGAACACCGGGGAGCTGTTTTTT	CASRFLNTGELFF
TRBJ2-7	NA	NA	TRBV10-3	TGTGCCATCAGGGCGGGGGACACCACCTACGAGCAGTACTTC	CAIRAGDTTYEQYF
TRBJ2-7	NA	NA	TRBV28	TGTGCCAGCAGTTCGCCGCCCGGAGAGCAGTACTTC	CASSSPPGEQYF